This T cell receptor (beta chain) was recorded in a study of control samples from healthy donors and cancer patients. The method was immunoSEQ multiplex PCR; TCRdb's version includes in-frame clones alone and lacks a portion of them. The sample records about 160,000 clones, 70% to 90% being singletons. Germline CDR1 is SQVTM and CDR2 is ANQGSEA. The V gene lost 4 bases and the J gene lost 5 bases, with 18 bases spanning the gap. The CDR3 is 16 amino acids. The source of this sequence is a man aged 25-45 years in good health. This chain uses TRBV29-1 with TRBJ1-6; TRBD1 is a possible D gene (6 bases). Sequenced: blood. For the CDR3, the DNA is TGCAGCGTTGTAGAACGGGGGGGCAGGGATAATTCACCCCTCCACTTT. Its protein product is CSVVERGGRDNSPLHF.